This T cell receptor beta chain was captured by sequencing in a study of regulatory T cells in long-lasting Graves disease. Germline V gene data show CDR1 as MNHNS and CDR2 as SASEGT. The CDR3 contains 13 residues. V lost 6 bases and J lost 6; bases outside the gene matches: 2. CDR3-region Arm-PCR and iRepertoire HTBI primers produced the TCR beta libraries. Study processing details: Overall, samples carried 60 to 65 TRBV and more than 13 TRBJ segments. TCRdb analysed the multiplex PCR reads with MiXCR anew, one entry per CDR3 protein. For this entry, the V and J calls and clone size follow TCRdb and not the study's own pipeline. The sample includes 350,000 to 500,000 distinct CDR3 sequences, 14% of them seen just once. Indicated time point: newly diagnosed GD, antithyroid drugs for less than 3 months. RNA isolated from PBMCs was used to make the TCR library. This clonotype was recorded a few times.

These data were likewise used in another study, on T cells in Graves' hyperthyroidism and ophthalmopathy. Per that study: TCR CDR3 regions were first amplified by RT-PCR with HTBI primers.

The receptor's source is a woman aged 45-65 years with Graves disease. The V gene is TRBV6-1, the J gene TRBJ1-6; 7 bases agree with TRBD1. Sequences were derived from peripheral blood mononuclear cells (PBMCs), sampled at new diagnosis, from a patient treated with antithyroid drugs. In DNA, the CDR3 is TGTGCCAGCAGGGCAGGGGGTAATTCACCCCTCCACTTT. Its translation: CASRAGGNSPLHF.